The 21 T cell receptor beta chains reported below all come from one sample, sequenced in a study of blood T cell repertoires in COVID-19. The protocol was immunoSEQ multiplex PCR, while the TCRdb copy is restricted to in-frame clones and leaves out a portion. Here the sample spans 55,000 to 70,000 clones, about 83% being singletons. Sequenced material: peripheral blood. The receptors derive from a human donor in a cohort sampled during active COVID-19.

The rearrangement uses TRBV5-6 and TRBJ2-1; TRBD2 is a possible D gene (5 bases). V was trimmed by 3 bases and J by 3 bases, leaving 13 bases between them. CDR1 and CDR2 from the germline V gene are SGHDT and YYEEEE. This CDR3 is built from 15 residues. For the CDR3, the DNA is TGTGCCAGCAGCTCGGACTCCACGATCTACAATGAGCAGTTCTTC. This sequence encodes CASSSDSTIYNEQFF.

This clone was found a few times. V usage is TRBV3-1 (or the pseudogene TRBV3-2) and J usage is TRBJ2-2; TRBD1 matches at 10 bases. The V segment lost 3 bases and the J segment 8 bases; nucleotides outside the gene matches: 12. From germline, CDR1 is LGHDT and CDR2 YNNKEL (reference sequence). The CDR3 is 17 residues long. CDR3 loop: CASSQLLWTGGLGELFF. The CDR3 DNA reads TGTGCCAGCAGCCAGCTTCTCTGGACAGGGGGTCTAGGGGAGCTGTTTTTT.

The V call is TRBV18, the J call TRBJ1-1; D remains unclear. CDR1 KGHSH and CDR2 LQKENI come from the germline V gene. V lost 2 bases to trimming and J lost 1 base, with 8 bases between them. This CDR3 comprises 14 residues. The CDR3 reads CASSPTSGNTEAFF. DNA of the CDR3: TGTGCCAGCTCACCAACATCGGGGAACACTGAAGCTTTCTTT.

V and J are TRBV2 and TRBJ2-1; possibly TRBD2 for D (6 bases). From germline, CDR1 is SNHLY and CDR2 FYNNEI. V lost 2 bases, J lost 8 bases, and 7 bases lay in between. This CDR3 has 12 residues. CDR3 in DNA: TGTGCCAGCAGTGAAACTAGCTATGAGCAGTTCTTC. This translates into CASSETSYEQFF.

The rearrangement joins TRBV6-1 to TRBJ1-4, with 7 bases aligning to TRBD1. This CDR3 region has 14 residues. CDR1 and CDR2 (germline): MNHNS, SASEGT. J lost 6 bases, V lost 6 bases, and 7 bases had no gene match. CDR3 residues: CASRTTGDHEKLFF. CDR3 sequence (DNA): TGTGCCAGCAGGACAACAGGGGATCATGAAAAACTGTTTTTT.

This sequence joins TRBV3-1 (or the pseudogene TRBV3-2) and TRBJ2-1, with 14 bases fitting TRBD2. V trimming: 1 base; J trimming: 9 bases; junction bases outside the gene matches: 5. Germline V gene data show CDR1 as LGHDT and CDR2 as YNNKEL (reference sequence). This CDR3 spans 16 amino acids. The CDR3 DNA follows: TGTGCCAGCAGCCAAGTAGGGACTAGCGGGAGAAGTGAGCAGTTCTTC. Translated: CASSQVGTSGRSEQFF.

The rearrangement links TRBV25-1 to TRBJ2-5; 12 bases align to TRBD2. This CDR3 has 16 amino acids. V dropped 2 bases and J dropped 7; count of bases not matched to a gene: 8. Per the germline V gene, CDR1 is MGHDK and CDR2 is SYGVNS. CDR3 nucleotide sequence: TGTGCCAGCAGTGAAAGGGGACTAGCGGGCCTGAGGACCCAGTACTTC. This gives the protein CASSERGLAGLRTQYF.

J is TRBJ2-7 and V is TRBV6-5, with D possibly being TRBD2 (5 bases). CDR1 and CDR2 (germline): MNHEY, SVGAGI. With 0 bases removed from V and 3 bases from J, the gap between germline ends came to 12 bases. This CDR3 is 15 amino acids long. This chain's CDR3 is CASSYSAGPGYEQYF. As DNA, the CDR3 is TGTGCCAGCAGTTACTCGGCGGGCCCGGGCTACGAGCAGTACTTC.

The chain uses TRBV7-2 and TRBJ1-5; D perhaps matches TRBD1 (6 bases). V lost 4 bases and J 7 bases, leaving 14 bases between the germline ends. The V gene's germline CDR1 is SGHTA and CDR2 FQGNSA. The CDR3 is made up of 14 amino acids. CDR3 loop: CASSSTGPQQPQHF. For the CDR3, the DNA is TGTGCCAGCAGCTCGACAGGTCCCCAGCAGCCCCAGCATTTT.

The genes are TRBV28 and TRBJ2-3; 12 bases match TRBD2. The CDR3 consists of 17 residues. The ends lost 0 bases at V and 2 bases at J; junction bases unmatched: 3. The V gene's germline CDR1 is MDHEN and CDR2 SYDVKM. The CDR3 DNA is TGTGCCAGCAGTTTATGGCTAGCGGGGGGGCCCACAGATACGCAGTATTTT. It codes for CASSLWLAGGPTDTQYF.

V usage is TRBV28 and J usage is TRBJ2-3; D is ambiguous. The CDR3 extends over 13 amino acids. Deletions cut 4 bases from V and 3 bases from J, with 8 bases between. Germline CDR1 and CDR2: MDHEN and SYDVKM. The CDR3 spells CASSSRYTDTQYF. CDR3 sequence (DNA): TGTGCCAGCAGTTCGAGGTATACAGATACGCAGTATTTT. Supplemented by reference TRBV28 and TRBJ2-3, the full variable domain reads DVKVTQSSRYLVKRTGEKVFLECVQDMDHENMFWYRQDPGLGLRLIYFSYDVKMKEKGDIPEGYSVSREKKERFSLILESASTNQTSMYLCASSSRYTDTQYFGPGTRLTVL.

The chain has TRBV11-2 and TRBJ2-6; TRBD1 is a possible D gene (5 bases). This CDR3 comprises 16 residues. CDR1 and CDR2 (germline): SGHAT, FQNNGV. Trimming cost V 7 bases and J 0 bases, with 13 bases left between them. The CDR3 coding sequence is TGTGCCAGCATCCCGACGCAGGGCTCTGGGGCCAACGTCCTGACTTTC. Translated: CASIPTQGSGANVLTF. The variable domain in full, completed from reference TRBV11-2 and TRBJ2-6, reads EAGVAQSPRYKIIEKRQSVAFWCNPISGHATLYWYQQILGQGPKLLIQFQNNGVVDDSQLPKDRFSAERLKGVDSTLKIQPAKLEDSAVYLCASIPTQGSGANVLTFGAGSRLTVL.

This clone appeared a single time. The chain employs TRBV7-2 and TRBJ1-2; D might be TRBD1 (6 bases). There are 16 residues in the CDR3. The V gene's germline CDR1 is SGHTA and CDR2 FQGNSA. The V end was cut by 5 bases, the J end by 5 bases, with 21 bases between. The CDR3 loop reads CASSGAPAGAGYGYTF. The CDR3 DNA reads as TGTGCCAGCAGCGGGGCTCCGGCAGGGGCTGGGTATGGCTACACCTTC.

This chain joins TRBV24-1 and TRBJ2-5; D might be TRBD2 (6 bases). Per germline, CDR1 KGHDR and CDR2 SFDVKD. The CDR3 contains 14 residues. V was clipped by 1 base and J by 3 bases, with 8 bases between them. CDR3 loop: CATSDFGGKETQYF. DNA for the CDR3: TGTGCCACCAGTGATTTTGGGGGGAAAGAGACCCAGTACTTC.

This sequence joins TRBV15 and TRBJ2-5; tentative D call: TRBD2 (6 bases). This CDR3 is built from 15 residues. Trimming stripped 0 bases from V and 2 bases from J, with 10 bases between. Germline CDR1 LNHNV, CDR2 YYDKDF (reference sequence). CDR3 loop: CATSRDPGRQETQYF. The CDR3 DNA is TGTGCCACCAGCAGAGATCCCGGGAGACAAGAGACCCAGTACTTC. The complete variable domain, with remaining parts taken from reference TRBV15 and TRBJ2-5, reads DAMVIQNPRYQVTQFGKPVTLSCSQTLNHNVMYWYQQKSSQAPKLLFHYYDKDFNNEADTPDNFQSRRPNTSFCFLDIRSPGLGDTAMYLCATSRDPGRQETQYFGPGTRLLVL.

The chain employs TRBV3-1 (or the pseudogene TRBV3-2) and TRBJ1-5, with D unresolved. CDR3 length: 12 residues. From germline, CDR1 is LGHDT and CDR2 YNNKEL (reference sequence). The germline V and J ends were trimmed by 3 bases and 5 bases, with 5 bases remaining between them. The CDR3 loop reads CASSQQDQPQHF. The CDR3 DNA follows: TGTGCCAGCAGCCAGCAGGATCAGCCCCAGCATTTT.

V usage is TRBV28 and J usage is TRBJ2-1, with 14 bases that match TRBD2. There are 19 residues in the CDR3. Germline lookup yields CDR1 MDHEN and CDR2 SYDVKM. Trimming at V came to 3 bases and at J to 6 bases, leaving 13 bases not matched to a gene. This CDR3 reads CASSLGLAGEGPLGNEQFF. As DNA, the CDR3 is TGTGCCAGCAGTTTGGGACTAGCGGGAGAGGGTCCCTTGGGCAATGAGCAGTTCTTC.

This chain connects TRBV20-1 to TRBJ1-2; the D is unclear. Germline CDR1 is DFQATT and CDR2 is SNEGSKA (reference sequence). V lost 3 bases and J lost 2, with 7 bases in between. The CDR3 is made up of 12 amino acids. CDR3 loop: CSASIQNYGYTF. In nucleotides, the CDR3 is TGCAGTGCTAGTATCCAGAACTATGGCTACACCTTC.

Here the CDR3 reads CASGRAGNTGELFF. Here the CDR3 DNA reads TGTGCCTCCGGGAGGGCGGGGAACACCGGGGAGCTGTTTTTT. This chain links TRBV30 with TRBJ2-2, with TRBD2 matching over 8 bases. The germline V gene has CDR1 GTSNPN and CDR2 SVGIG (reference sequence). The CDR3 covers 14 residues. V dropped 7 bases and J dropped 1; count of bases not matched to a gene: 5.

The chain joins TRBV7-8 to TRBJ2-3; TRBD2 aligns across 12 bases. Losses at the gene ends were 3 bases for V and 7 bases for J; bases not matched to a gene: 8. The CDR3 sequence is 16 residues long. CDR1 is SGHVS, CDR2 FQNEAQ, per germline. DNA of the CDR3: TGTGCCAGCAGCTTGGGGTCTAGCGGGGGGGCATATACGCAGTATTTT. It translates to CASSLGSSGGAYTQYF.

CDR3 sequence (DNA): TGTGCCAGCAGCTCCTCGACCCTTATAGGTCCAGGGACCCAGTACTTC. Encoded protein: CASSSSTLIGPGTQYF. The chain couples TRBV7-8 to TRBJ2-5; D not certain. The CDR3 is 16 amino acids. V gave up 4 bases and J gave up 7 bases, with 22 bases separating them. Per germline, CDR1 SGHVS and CDR2 FQNEAQ.